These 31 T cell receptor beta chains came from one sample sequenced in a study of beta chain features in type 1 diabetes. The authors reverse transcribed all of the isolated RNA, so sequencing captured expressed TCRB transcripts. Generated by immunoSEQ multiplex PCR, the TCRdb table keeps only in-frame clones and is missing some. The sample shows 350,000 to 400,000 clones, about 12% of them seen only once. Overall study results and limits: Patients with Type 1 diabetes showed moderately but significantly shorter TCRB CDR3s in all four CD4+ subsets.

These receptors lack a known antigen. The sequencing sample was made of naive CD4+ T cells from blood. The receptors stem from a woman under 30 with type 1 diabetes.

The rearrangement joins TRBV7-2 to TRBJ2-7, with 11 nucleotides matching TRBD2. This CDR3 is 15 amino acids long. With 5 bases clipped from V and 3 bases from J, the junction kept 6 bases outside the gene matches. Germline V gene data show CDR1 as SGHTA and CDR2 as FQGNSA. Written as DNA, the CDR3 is TGTGCCAGCAGCCCCCCTGGGACTAGCGGCTACGAGCAGTACTTC. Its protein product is CASSPPGTSGYEQYF.

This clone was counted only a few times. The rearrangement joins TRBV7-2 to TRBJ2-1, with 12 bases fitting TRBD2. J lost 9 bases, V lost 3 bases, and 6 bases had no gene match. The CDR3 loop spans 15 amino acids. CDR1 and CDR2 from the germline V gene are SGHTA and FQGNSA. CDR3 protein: CASSLELAGGGEQFF. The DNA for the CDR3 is TGTGCCAGCAGCTTGGAGCTAGCGGGGGGGGGTGAGCAGTTCTTC.

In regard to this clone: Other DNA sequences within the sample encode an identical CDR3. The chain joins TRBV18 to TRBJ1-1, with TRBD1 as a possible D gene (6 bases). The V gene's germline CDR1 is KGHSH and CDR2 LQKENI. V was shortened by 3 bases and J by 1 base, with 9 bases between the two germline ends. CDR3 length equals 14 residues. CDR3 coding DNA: TGTGCCAGCTCACCTAGGGGGGGGAACACTGAAGCTTTCTTT. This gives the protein CASSPRGGNTEAFF.

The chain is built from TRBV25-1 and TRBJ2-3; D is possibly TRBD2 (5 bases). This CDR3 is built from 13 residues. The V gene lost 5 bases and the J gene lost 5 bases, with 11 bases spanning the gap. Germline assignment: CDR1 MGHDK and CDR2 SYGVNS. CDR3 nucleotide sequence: TGTGCCAGCAGTCTCCCGGCGGGAGATACGCAGTATTTT. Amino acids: CASSLPAGDTQYF.

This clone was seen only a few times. Written as DNA, the CDR3 is TGTGCCAGCAGTCTCGGTTCGGATACGCAGTATTTT. This gives the protein CASSLGSDTQYF. The rearrangement links TRBV28 to TRBJ2-3; D remains ambiguous. Trimming stripped 5 bases from V and 6 bases from J, with 9 bases between. CDR1 and CDR2 from the germline V gene are MDHEN and SYDVKM. There are 12 residues in the CDR3.

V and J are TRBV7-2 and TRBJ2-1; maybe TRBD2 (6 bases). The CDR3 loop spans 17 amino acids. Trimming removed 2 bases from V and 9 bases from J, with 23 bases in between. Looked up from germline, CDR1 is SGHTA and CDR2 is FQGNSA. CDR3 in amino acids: CASSLSVGGAGLGEQFF. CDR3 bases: TGTGCCAGCAGCTTATCAGTGGGGGGTGCGGGCCTCGGTGAGCAGTTCTTC.

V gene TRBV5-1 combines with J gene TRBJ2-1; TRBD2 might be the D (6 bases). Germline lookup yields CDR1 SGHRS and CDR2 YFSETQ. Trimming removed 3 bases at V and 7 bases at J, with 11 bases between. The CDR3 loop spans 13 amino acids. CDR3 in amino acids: CASSSTRGNEQFF. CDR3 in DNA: TGCGCCAGCAGCTCGACTAGAGGGAATGAGCAGTTCTTC.

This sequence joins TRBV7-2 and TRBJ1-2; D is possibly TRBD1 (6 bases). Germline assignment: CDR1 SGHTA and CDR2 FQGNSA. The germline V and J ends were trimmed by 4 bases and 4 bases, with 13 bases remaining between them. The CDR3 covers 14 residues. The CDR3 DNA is TGTGCCAGCAGCTCCCGACAGGCCTTCTATGGCTACACCTTC. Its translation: CASSSRQAFYGYTF.

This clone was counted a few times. CDR3 loop: CASSSRTSGGARAKNIQYF. DNA for the CDR3: TGTGCCAGCAGCTCCCGGACTAGCGGGGGGGCCAGGGCCAAAAACATTCAGTACTTC. The gene calls are TRBV7-9 and TRBJ2-4, with 15 bases matching TRBD2. The germline gives CDR1 SEHNR, CDR2 FQNEAQ (reference sequence). The length of the CDR3 is 19 residues. Trimming at V came to 4 bases and at J to 1 base, leaving 8 bases not matched to a gene.

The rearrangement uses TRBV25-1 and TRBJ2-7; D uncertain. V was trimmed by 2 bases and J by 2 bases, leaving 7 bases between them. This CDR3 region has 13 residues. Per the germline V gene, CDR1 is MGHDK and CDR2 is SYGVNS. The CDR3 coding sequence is TGTGCCAGCAGTGAAACCGGAGCCTACGAGCAGTACTTC. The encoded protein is CASSETGAYEQYF.

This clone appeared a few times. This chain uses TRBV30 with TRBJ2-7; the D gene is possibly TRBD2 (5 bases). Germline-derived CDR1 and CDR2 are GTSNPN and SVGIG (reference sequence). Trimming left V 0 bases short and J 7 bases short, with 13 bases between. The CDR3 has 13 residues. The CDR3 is CAWSVRRLREQYF. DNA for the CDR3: TGTGCCTGGAGTGTACGGAGACTACGGGAGCAGTACTTC.

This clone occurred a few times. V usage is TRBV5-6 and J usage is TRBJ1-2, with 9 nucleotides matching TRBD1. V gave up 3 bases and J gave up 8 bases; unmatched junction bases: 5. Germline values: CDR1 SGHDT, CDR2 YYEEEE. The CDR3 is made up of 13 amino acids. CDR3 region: CASSWGQGQGYTF. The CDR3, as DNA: TGTGCCAGCAGCTGGGGACAGGGACAAGGCTACACCTTC.

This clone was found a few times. The CDR3 spells CATSKDRGLGKLFF. The DNA for the CDR3 is TGTGCCACCAGCAAGGACAGGGGGCTCGGGAAACTGTTTTTT. The rearrangement links TRBV15 to TRBJ1-4; 11 nucleotides match TRBD1. In germline, CDR1 is LNHNV, CDR2 YYDKDF (reference sequence). The CDR3 consists of 14 residues. With V trimmed by 4 bases and J by 11 bases, 6 bases remained unmatched.

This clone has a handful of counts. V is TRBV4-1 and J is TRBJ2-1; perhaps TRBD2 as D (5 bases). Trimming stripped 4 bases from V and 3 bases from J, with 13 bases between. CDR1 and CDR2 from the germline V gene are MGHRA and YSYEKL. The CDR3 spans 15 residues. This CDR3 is CASSLLGSGYNEQFF. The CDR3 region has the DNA TGCGCCAGCAGCCTTCTCGGCAGCGGCTACAATGAGCAGTTCTTC.

CDR3 DNA: TGTGCCAGCAGCTTAGCGGCGGGGGGGCGAGCCGGGGAGCTGTTTTTT. Its protein product is CASSLAAGGRAGELFF. The V call is TRBV7-2, the J call TRBJ2-2, with TRBD2 matching over 9 bases. Germline V gene sequence: CDR1 SGHTA, CDR2 FQGNSA. The CDR3 contains 16 residues. The junction had 5 bases not matched to a gene; V was cut back by 0 bases and J by 6 bases.

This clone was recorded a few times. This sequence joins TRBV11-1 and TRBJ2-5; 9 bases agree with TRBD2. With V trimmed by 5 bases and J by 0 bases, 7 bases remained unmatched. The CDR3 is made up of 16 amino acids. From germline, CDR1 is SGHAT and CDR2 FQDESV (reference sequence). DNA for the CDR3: TGTGCCAGCAGCCCAGCCCTAGCGGGGTACCAAGAGACCCAGTACTTC. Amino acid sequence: CASSPALAGYQETQYF. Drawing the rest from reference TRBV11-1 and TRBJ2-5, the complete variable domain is EAEVAQSPRYKITEKSQAVAFWCDPISGHATLYWYRQILGQGPELLVQFQDESVVDDSQLPKDRFSAERLKGVDSTLKIQPAELGDSAMYLCASSPALAGYQETQYFGPGTRLLVL.

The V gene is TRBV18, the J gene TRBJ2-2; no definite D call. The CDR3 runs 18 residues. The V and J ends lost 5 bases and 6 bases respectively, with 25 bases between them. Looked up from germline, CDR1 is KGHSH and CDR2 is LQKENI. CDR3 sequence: CASSSPPQSSAGAGELFF. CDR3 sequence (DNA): TGTGCCAGCTCATCTCCCCCCCAGTCTTCCGCTGGAGCCGGGGAGCTGTTTTTT.

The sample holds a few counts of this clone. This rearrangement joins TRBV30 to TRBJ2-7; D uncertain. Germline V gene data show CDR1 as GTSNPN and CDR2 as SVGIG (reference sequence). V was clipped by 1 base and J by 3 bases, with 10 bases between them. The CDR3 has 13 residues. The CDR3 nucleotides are TGTGCCTGGAGTGCCCATCCCAGCTACGAGCAGTACTTC. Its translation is CAWSAHPSYEQYF.

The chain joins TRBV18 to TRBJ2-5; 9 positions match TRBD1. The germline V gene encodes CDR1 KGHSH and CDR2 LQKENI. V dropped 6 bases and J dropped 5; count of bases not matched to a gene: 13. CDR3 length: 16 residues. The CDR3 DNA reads TGTGCCAGCTCCGAGCGGACCGGGACAGGGTACGAGACCCAGTACTTC. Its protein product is CASSERTGTGYETQYF.

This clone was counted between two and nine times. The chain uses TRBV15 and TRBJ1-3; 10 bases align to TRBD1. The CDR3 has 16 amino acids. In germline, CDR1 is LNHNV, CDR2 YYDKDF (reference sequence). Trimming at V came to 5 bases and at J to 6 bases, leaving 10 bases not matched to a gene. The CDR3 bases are TGTGCCACCAGCCGGACGCCCGGGACAGGGGTAAACACCATATATTTT. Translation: CATSRTPGTGVNTIYF.

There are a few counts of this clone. CDR3 residues: CASSSIRDRDGEQFF. In DNA, the CDR3 is TGTGCCAGCAGTTCAATCCGGGACAGGGACGGTGAGCAGTTCTTC. The V gene is TRBV11-2, the J gene TRBJ2-1, with 9 bases fitting TRBD1. Germline V lookup: CDR1 SGHAT, CDR2 FQNNGV. CDR3 length: 15 residues. V was pared by 6 bases and J by 9 bases, with 12 bases of the junction left unmatched.

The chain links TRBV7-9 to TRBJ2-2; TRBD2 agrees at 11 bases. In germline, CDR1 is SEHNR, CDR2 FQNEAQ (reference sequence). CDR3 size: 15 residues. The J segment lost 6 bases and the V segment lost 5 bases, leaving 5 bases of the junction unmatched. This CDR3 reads CASSIRLAGSGELFF. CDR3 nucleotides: TGTGCCAGCAGCATAAGACTAGCGGGATCCGGGGAGCTGTTTTTT.

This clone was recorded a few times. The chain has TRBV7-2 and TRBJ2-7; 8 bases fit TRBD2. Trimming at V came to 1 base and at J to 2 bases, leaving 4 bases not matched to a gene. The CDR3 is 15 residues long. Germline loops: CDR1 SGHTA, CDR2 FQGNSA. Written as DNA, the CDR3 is TGTGCCAGCAGCTTAGGACTAGCGTTGGCCTACGAGCAGTACTTC. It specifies CASSLGLALAYEQYF.

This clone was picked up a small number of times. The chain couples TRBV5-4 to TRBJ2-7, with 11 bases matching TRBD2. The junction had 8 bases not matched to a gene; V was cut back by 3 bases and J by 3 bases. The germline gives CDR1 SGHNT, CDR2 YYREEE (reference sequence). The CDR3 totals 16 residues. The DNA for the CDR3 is TGTGCCAGCAGCTCTATGACTAGCGGGAACGTCTACGAGCAGTACTTC. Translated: CASSSMTSGNVYEQYF.

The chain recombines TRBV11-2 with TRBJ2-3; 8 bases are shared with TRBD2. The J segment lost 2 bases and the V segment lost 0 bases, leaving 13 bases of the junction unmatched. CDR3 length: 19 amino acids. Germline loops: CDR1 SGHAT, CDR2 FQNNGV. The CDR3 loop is CASSLEPRSSGSFTDTQYF. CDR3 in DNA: TGTGCCAGCAGCTTAGAGCCCCGTTCTAGCGGGTCTTTCACAGATACGCAGTATTTT.

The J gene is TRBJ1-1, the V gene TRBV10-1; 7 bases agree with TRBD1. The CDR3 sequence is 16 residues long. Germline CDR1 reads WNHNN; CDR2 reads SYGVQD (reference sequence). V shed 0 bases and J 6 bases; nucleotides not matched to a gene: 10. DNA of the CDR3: TGCGCCAGCAGTGAGTCGGCAGGGGGGCCCCAGGCTGAAGCTTTCTTT. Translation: CASSESAGGPQAEAFF.

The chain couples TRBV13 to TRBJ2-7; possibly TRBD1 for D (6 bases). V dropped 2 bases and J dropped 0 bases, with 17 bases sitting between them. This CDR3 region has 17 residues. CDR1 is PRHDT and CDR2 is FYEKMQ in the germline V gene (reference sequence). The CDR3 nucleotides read TGTGCCAGCAGCTTACCACCAGGCACAGGGAGCTCCTACGAGCAGTACTTC. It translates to CASSLPPGTGSSYEQYF.

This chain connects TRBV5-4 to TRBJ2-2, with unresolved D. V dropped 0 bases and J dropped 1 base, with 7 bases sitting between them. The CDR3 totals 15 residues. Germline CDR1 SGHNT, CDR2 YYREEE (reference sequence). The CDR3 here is CASSLVLQNTGELFF. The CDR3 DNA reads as TGTGCCAGCAGCTTGGTTTTACAGAACACCGGGGAGCTGTTTTTT. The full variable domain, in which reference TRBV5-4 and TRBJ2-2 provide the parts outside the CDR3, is ETGVTQSPTHLIKTRGQQVTLRCSSQSGHNTVSWYQQALGQGPQFIFQYYREEENGRGNFPPRFSGLQFPNYSSELNVNALELDDSALYLCASSLVLQNTGELFFGEGSRLTVL.

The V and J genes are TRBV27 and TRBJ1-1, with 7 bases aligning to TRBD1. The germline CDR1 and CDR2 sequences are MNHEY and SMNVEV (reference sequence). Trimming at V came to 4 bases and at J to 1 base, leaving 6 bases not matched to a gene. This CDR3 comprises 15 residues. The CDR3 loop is CASSWDSLKNTEAFF. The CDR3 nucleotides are TGTGCCAGCAGTTGGGACAGCCTAAAGAACACTGAAGCTTTCTTT.

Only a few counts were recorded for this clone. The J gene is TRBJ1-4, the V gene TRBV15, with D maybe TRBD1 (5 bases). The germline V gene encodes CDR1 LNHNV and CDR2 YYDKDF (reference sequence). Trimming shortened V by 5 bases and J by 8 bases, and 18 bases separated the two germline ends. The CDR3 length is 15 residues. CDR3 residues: CATSPRDSSREKLFF. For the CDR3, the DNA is TGTGCCACCAGCCCCCGGGACTCATCCCGGGAAAAACTGTTTTTT.

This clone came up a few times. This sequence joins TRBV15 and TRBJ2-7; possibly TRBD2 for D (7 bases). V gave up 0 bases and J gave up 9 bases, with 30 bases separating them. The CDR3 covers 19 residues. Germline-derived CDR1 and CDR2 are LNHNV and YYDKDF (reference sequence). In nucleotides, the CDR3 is TGTGCCACCAGCAGAGACCTGGCTCTGCGCGGGGGCACCCTTACGGTGCAGTACTTC. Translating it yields CATSRDLALRGGTLTVQYF.